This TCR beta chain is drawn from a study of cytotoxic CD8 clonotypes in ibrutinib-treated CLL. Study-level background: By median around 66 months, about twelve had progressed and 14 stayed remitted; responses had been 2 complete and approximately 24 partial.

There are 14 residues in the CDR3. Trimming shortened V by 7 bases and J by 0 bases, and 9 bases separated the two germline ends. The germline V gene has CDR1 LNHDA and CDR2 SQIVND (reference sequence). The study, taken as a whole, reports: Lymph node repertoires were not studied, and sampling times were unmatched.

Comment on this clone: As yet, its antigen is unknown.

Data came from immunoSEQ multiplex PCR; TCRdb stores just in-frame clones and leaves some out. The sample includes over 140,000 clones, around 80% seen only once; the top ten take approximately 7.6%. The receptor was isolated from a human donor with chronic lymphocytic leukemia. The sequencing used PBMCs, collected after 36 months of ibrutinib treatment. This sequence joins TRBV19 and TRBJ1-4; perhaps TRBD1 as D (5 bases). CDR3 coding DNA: TGTGCCAGTATGGGACCTCCAACTAATGAAAAACTGTTTTTT. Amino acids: CASMGPPTNEKLFF.